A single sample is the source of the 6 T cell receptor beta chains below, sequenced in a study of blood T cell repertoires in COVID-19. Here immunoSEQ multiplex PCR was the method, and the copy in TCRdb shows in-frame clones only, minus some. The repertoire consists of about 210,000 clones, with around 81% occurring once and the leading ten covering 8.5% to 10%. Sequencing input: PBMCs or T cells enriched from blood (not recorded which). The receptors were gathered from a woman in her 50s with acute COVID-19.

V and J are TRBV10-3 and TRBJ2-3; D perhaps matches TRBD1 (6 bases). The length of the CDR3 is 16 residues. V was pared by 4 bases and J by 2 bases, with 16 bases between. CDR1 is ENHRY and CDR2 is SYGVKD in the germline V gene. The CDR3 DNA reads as TGTGCCATCAGTGTGGACAGTACCAGATACACAGATACGCAGTATTTT. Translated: CAISVDSTRYTDTQYF.

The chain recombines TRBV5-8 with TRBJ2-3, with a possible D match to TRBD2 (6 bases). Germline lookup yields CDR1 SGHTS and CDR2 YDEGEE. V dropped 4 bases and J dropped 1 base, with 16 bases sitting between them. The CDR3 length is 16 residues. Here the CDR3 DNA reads TGTGCCAGCAGCCGACTAGTGGGTCAGGGCACAGATACGCAGTATTTT. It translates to CASSRLVGQGTDTQYF.

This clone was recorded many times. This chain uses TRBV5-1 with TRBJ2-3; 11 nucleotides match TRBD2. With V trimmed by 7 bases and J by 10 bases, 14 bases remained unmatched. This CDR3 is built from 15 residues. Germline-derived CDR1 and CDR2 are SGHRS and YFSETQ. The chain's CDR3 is CASGPSGGPQDPQYF. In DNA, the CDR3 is TGCGCCAGCGGCCCTAGCGGGGGGCCACAAGACCCGCAGTATTTT.

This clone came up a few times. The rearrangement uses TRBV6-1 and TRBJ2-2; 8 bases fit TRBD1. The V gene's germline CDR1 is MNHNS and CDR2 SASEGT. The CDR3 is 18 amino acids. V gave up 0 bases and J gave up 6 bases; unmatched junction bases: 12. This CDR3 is CASSEAYKYRGFAGELFF. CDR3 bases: TGTGCCAGCAGTGAAGCTTATAAGTACAGGGGGTTCGCCGGGGAGCTGTTTTTT.

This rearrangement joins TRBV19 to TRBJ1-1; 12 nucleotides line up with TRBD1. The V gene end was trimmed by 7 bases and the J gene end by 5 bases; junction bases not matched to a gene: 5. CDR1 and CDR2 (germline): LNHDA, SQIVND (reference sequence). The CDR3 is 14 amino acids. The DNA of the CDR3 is TGTGCCAGTACGGGACAGGGGGCAGGAACTGAAGCTTTCTTT. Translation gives CASTGQGAGTEAFF.

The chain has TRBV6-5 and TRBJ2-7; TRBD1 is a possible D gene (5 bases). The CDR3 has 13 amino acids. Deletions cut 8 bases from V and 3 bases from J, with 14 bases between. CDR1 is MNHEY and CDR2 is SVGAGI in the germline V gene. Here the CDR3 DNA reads TGTGCCAGCCGTAGAACAGGCTTCTACGAGCAGTACTTC. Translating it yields CASRRTGFYEQYF.